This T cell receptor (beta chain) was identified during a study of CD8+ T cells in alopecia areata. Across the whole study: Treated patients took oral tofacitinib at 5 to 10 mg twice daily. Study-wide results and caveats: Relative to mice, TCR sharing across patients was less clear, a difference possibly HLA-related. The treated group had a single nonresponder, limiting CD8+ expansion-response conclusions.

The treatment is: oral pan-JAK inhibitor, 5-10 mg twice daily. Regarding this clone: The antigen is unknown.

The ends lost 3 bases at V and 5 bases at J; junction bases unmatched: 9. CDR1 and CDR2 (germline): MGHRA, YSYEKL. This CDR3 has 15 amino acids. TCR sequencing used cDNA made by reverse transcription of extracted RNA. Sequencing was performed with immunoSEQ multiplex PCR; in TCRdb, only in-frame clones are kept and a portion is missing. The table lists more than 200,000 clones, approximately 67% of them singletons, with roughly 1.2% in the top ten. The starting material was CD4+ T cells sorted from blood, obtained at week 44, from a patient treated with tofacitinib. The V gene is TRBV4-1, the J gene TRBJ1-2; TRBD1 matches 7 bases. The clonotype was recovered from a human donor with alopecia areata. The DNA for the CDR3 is TGCGCCAGCAGCCAGACGACAGGGAGAGATTATGGCTACACCTTC. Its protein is CASSQTTGRDYGYTF.